The text below deals with one T cell receptor (beta chain). These data are taken from a study of blood T cell repertoires in COVID-19. Study details: T cells, B-cell-depleted T cells, or PBMCs provided the cDNA or gDNA that served as material.

The assay was immunoSEQ multiplex PCR, and TCRdb's table has in-frame clones only and misses some. Here the sample spans over 200,000 clones, 65% to 90% being singletons. Deletions cut 4 bases from V and 4 bases from J, with 16 bases between. There are 15 residues in the CDR3. Germline V gene lookup returns CDR1 LNHDA and CDR2 SQIVND (reference sequence). The chain uses TRBV19 and TRBJ1-1, with a tentative D call TRBD1 (6 bases). Sequencing was performed on PBMCs or T cells enriched from blood (not recorded which). This TCR derives from a woman between 25 and 40 years old who had been exposed to COVID-19. This CDR3 reads CASSTWTEIFTEAFF. DNA of the CDR3: TGTGCCAGTAGTACCTGGACAGAAATCTTCACTGAAGCTTTCTTT.